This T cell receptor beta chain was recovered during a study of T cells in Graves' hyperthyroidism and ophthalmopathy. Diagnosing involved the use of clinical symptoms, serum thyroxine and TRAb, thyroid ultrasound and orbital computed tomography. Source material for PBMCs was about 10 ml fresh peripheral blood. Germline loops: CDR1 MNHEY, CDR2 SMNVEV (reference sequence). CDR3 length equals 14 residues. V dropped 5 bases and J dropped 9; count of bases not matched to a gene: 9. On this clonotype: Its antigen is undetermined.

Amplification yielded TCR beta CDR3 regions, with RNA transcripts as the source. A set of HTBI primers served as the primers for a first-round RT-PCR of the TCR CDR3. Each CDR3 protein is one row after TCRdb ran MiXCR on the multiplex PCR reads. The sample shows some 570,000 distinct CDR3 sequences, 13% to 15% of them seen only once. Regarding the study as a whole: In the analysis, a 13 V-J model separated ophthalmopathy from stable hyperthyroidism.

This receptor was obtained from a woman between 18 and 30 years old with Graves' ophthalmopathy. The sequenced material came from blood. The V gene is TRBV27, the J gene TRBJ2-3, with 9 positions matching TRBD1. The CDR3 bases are TGTGCCAGCAGTCCAGGTCCGGGACAGGGAACGCAGTATTTT. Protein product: CASSPGPGQGTQYF.